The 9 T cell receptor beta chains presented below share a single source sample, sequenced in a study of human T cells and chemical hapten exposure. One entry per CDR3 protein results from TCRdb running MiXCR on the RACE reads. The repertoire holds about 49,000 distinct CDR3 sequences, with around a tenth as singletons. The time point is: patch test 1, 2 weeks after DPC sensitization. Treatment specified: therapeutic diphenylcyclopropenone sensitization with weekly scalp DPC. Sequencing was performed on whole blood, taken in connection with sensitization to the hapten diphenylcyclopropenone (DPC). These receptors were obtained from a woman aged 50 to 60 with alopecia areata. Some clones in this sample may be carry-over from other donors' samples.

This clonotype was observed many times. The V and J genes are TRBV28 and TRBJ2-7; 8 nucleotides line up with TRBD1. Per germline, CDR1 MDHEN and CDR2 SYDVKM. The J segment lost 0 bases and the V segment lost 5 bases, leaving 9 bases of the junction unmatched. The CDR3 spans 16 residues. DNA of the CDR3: TGTGCCAGCAGTGGAGGCCGACAGGGGAGCTCCTACGAGCAGTACTTC. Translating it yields CASSGGRQGSSYEQYF.

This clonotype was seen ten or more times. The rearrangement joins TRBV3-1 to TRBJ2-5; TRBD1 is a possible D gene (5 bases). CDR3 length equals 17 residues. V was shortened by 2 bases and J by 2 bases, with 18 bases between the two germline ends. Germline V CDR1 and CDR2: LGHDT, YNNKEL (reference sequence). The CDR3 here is CASSQPWQGIRQETQYF. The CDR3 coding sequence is TGTGCCAGCAGCCAACCGTGGCAGGGCATAAGGCAAGAGACCCAGTACTTC.

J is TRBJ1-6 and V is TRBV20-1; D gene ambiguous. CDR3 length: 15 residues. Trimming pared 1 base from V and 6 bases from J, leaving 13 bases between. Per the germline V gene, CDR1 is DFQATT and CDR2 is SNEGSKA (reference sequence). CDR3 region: CSARASGSLNSPLHF. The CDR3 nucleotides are TGCAGTGCTAGAGCATCGGGATCCCTTAATTCACCCCTCCACTTT.

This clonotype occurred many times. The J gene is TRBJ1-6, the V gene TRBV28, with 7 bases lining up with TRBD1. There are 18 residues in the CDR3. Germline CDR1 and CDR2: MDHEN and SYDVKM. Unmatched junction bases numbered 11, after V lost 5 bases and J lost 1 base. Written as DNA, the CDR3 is TGTGCCAGCAGTAGTATCCGGGACAGCGTATCCTATAATTCACCCCTCCACTTT. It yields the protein CASSSIRDSVSYNSPLHF.

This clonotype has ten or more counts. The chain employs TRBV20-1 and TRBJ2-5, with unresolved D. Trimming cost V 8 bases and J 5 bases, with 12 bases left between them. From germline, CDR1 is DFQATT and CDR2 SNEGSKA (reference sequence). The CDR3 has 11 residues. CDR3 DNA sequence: TGCAGTACGATAGTGGTTGAGACCCAGTACTTC. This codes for CSTIVVETQYF.

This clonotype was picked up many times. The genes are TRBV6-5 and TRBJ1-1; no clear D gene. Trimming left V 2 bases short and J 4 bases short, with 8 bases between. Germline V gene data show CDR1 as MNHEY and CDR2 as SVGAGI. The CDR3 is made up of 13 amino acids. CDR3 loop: CASSYGVGTEAFF. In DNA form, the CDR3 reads TGTGCCAGCAGTTACGGGGTGGGCACTGAAGCTTTCTTT.

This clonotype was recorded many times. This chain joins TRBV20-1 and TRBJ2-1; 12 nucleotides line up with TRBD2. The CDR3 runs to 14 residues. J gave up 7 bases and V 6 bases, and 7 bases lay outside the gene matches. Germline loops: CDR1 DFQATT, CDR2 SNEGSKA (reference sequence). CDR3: CSAASGRVLNEQFF. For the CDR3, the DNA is TGCAGTGCAGCTAGCGGGAGGGTTTTAAATGAGCAGTTCTTC.

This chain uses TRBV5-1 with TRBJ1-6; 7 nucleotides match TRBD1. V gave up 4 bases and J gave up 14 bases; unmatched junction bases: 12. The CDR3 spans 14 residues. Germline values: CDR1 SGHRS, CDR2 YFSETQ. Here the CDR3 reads CASSGGTAPLTLHF. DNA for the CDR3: TGCGCCAGCAGCGGCGGGACAGCACCTTTAACCCTCCACTTT. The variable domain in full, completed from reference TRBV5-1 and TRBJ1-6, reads KAGVTQTPRYLIKTRGQQVTLSCSPISGHRSVSWYQQTPGQGLQFLFEYFSETQRNKGNFPGRFSGRQFSNSRSEMNVSTLELGDSALYLCASSGGTAPLTLHFGNGTRLTVT.

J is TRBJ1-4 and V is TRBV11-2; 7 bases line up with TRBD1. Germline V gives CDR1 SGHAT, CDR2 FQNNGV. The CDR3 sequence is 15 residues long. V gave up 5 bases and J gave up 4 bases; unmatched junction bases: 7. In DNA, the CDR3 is TGTGCCAGCAGCCTACGGGGACAGCGTAATGAAAAACTGTTTTTT. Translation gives CASSLRGQRNEKLFF. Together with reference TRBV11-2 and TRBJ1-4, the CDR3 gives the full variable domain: EAGVAQSPRYKIIEKRQSVAFWCNPISGHATLYWYQQILGQGPKLLIQFQNNGVVDDSQLPKDRFSAERLKGVDSTLKIQPAKLEDSAVYLCASSLRGQRNEKLFFGSGTQLSVL.